Below, 25 T cell receptor beta chains from the same sample are listed, as sequenced in a study of cytomegalovirus exposure and HLA in healthy donors. PCR primers comprised 60 Vbeta and 13 Jbeta primers. Using immunoSEQ multiplex PCR, the repertoire was profiled, and TCRdb retains in-frame clones only, with some absent. Of 160,000 or so clones listed, 65% to 85% were seen once; the top ten hold about 1.4%. The sequencing sample was made of PBMCs. These TCRs come from a woman under 30 in good health and CMV-seronegative.

This chain uses TRBV7-9 with TRBJ2-1; D call uncertain. This CDR3 has 15 amino acids. The V end lost 4 bases, the J end lost 0 bases, and 10 bases lay between the germline ends. Germline lookup yields CDR1 SEHNR and CDR2 FQNEAQ (reference sequence). Written as DNA, the CDR3 is TGTGCCAGCAGCTATACCGAGAGCTCCTACAATGAGCAGTTCTTC. This sequence encodes CASSYTESSYNEQFF. The full variable domain, completed using reference TRBV7-9 and TRBJ2-1, is DTGVSQNPRHKITKRGQNVTFRCDPISEHNRLYWYRQTLGQGPEFLTYFQNEAQLEKSRLLSDRFSAERPKGSFSTLEIQRTEQGDSAMYLCASSYTESSYNEQFFGPGTRLTVL.

The J gene is TRBJ1-2, the V gene TRBV5-4; possibly TRBD1 for D (6 bases). Looked up from germline, CDR1 is SGHNT and CDR2 is YYREEE (reference sequence). The V end lost 4 bases, the J end lost 4 bases, and 20 bases lay between the germline ends. This CDR3 region has 16 residues. CDR3 amino acids: CASSREGSRGAYGYTF. CDR3 nucleotide sequence: TGTGCCAGCAGCCGTGAGGGGAGCAGGGGCGCCTATGGCTACACCTTC.

This clone was recorded once. The V gene is TRBV4-2, the J gene TRBJ2-1, with 11 bases lining up with TRBD2. V was clipped by 0 bases and J by 4 bases; unmatched bases: 5. CDR1 is LGHNA and CDR2 is YNFKEQ in the germline V gene. The CDR3 consists of 17 residues. CDR3 in DNA: TGTGCCAGCAGCCAAGATGAGACTAGCGGGGAGTACAATGAGCAGTTCTTC. Translated, it gives CASSQDETSGEYNEQFF.

This rearrangement joins TRBV7-9 to TRBJ2-5; 10 bases fit TRBD1. Germline V gives CDR1 SEHNR, CDR2 FQNEAQ (reference sequence). The CDR3 extends over 15 amino acids. The junction had 8 bases not matched to a gene; V was cut back by 5 bases and J by 5 bases. CDR3: CASSLRTGGHETQYF. In DNA, the CDR3 is TGTGCCAGCAGCCTCAGGACAGGGGGTCATGAGACCCAGTACTTC.

The CDR3 loop reads CASSEFSGYEQYF. The CDR3 nucleotides read TGCGCCAGCAGTGAGTTTTCAGGCTACGAGCAGTACTTC. The V and J genes are TRBV10-2 and TRBJ2-7; no clear D. The CDR3 is 13 residues long. The germline V gene encodes CDR1 WSHSY and CDR2 SAAADI. V shed 1 base and J shed 3 bases, with 7 bases lying between them.

The chain combines TRBV6-6 with TRBJ1-5; no clear D. Trimming stripped 2 bases from V and 9 bases from J, with 11 bases between. The germline gives CDR1 MNHNY, CDR2 SVGAGI (reference sequence). The CDR3 has 13 residues. This CDR3 reads CASSYQTGMPQHF. Here the CDR3 DNA reads TGTGCCAGCAGTTACCAAACGGGGATGCCCCAGCATTTT.

The CDR3 DNA reads as TGTGCCATCAGATCGGGACTTTCGAACACCGGGGAGCTGTTTTTT. It translates to CAIRSGLSNTGELFF. The gene calls are TRBV10-3 and TRBJ2-2, with D perhaps TRBD2 (6 bases). V lost 6 bases, J lost 0 bases, and 11 bases lay in between. The CDR3 covers 15 residues. CDR1 and CDR2 from the germline V gene are ENHRY and SYGVKD.

This chain joins TRBV6-1 and TRBJ2-5, with 8 bases that match TRBD1. The J call is in doubt because the DNA end fits TRBJ2-7 better. The CDR3 is made up of 15 amino acids. In germline, CDR1 is MNHNS, CDR2 SASEGT. CDR3 sequence: CASSEWGTGPYEQYF. CDR3 nucleotide sequence: TGTGCCAGCAGTGAATGGGGGACAGGTCCCTACGAGCAGTACTTC.

V gene TRBV19 combines with J gene TRBJ1-5, with 10 bases that match TRBD1. CDR3 length equals 16 residues. The V gene's germline CDR1 is LNHDA and CDR2 SQIVND (reference sequence). Trimming took 0 bases from V and 4 from J; bases not matched to a gene: 3. CDR3 DNA sequence: TGTGCCAGTAGTATAGACCGGACAGGGGGAAATCAGCCCCAGCATTTT. It encodes CASSIDRTGGNQPQHF.

The chain employs TRBV19 and TRBJ2-6, with a tentative D call TRBD1 (6 bases). The germline CDR1 and CDR2 sequences are LNHDA and SQIVND (reference sequence). The CDR3 is 14 amino acids. V shed 6 bases and J shed 3 bases, with 9 bases lying between them. This CDR3 is CASSPGDGANVLTF. The CDR3 region has the DNA TGTGCCAGTAGCCCAGGGGATGGGGCCAACGTCCTGACTTTC.

This clone was detected once. The V gene is TRBV11-1, the J gene TRBJ1-1; 9 bases agree with TRBD1. V shed 5 bases and J 5 bases; nucleotides not matched to a gene: 9. CDR1 and CDR2 (germline): SGHAT, FQDESV (reference sequence). This CDR3 spans 15 amino acids. In nucleotides, the CDR3 is TGTGCCAGCAGCCCCCGGGACAGGGTATTTACTGAAGCTTTCTTT. Translating gives CASSPRDRVFTEAFF.

A few counts support this clone. This rearrangement joins TRBV15 to TRBJ1-1; TRBD1 matches at 7 bases. CDR3 length: 13 residues. Germline V gives CDR1 LNHNV, CDR2 YYDKDF (reference sequence). The J segment lost 6 bases and the V segment lost 5 bases, leaving 6 bases of the junction unmatched. In DNA, the CDR3 is TGTGCCACCAGCGGATACAGGGGTCCTGAAGCTTTCTTT. It encodes CATSGYRGPEAFF.

This clone was detected a few times. The V call is TRBV11-2, the J call TRBJ1-1; D may be TRBD1 (5 bases). Germline-derived CDR1 and CDR2 are SGHAT and FQNNGV. V was clipped by 4 bases and J by 0 bases, with 15 bases between them. The CDR3 covers 16 residues. CDR3 in amino acids: CASSSREGLMNTEAFF. CDR3 in DNA: TGTGCCAGCAGCTCCAGGGAGGGATTGATGAACACTGAAGCTTTCTTT. Filled out from reference TRBV11-2 and TRBJ1-1, the complete variable domain reads EAGVAQSPRYKIIEKRQSVAFWCNPISGHATLYWYQQILGQGPKLLIQFQNNGVVDDSQLPKDRFSAERLKGVDSTLKIQPAKLEDSAVYLCASSSREGLMNTEAFFGQGTRLTVV.

The chain has TRBV6-1 and TRBJ2-7; no clear D gene. Deletions cut 2 bases from V and 2 bases from J, with 10 bases between. CDR1 is MNHNS, CDR2 SASEGT, per germline. The length of the CDR3 is 14 residues. Here the CDR3 DNA reads TGTGCCAGCAGTGAACGAGGCAGACCCTACGAGCAGTACTTC. The encoded protein is CASSERGRPYEQYF.

Worth noting for this clone: Its ends do not fully match the called genes, so a read error is possible. Other DNA sequences in the sample encode the same CDR3. V gene TRBV7-8 combines with J gene TRBJ2-7; 9 bases are a match to TRBD2. Looked up from germline, CDR1 is SGHVS and CDR2 is FQNEAQ. The CDR3 loop spans 14 amino acids. The CDR3 bases are TGCGCCAGCAGCTTAGTGCGGCTAGCGGGGGAGCAGTACTTC. Translation gives CASSLVRLAGEQYF. The full variable domain, with the rest looked up from reference TRBV7-8 and TRBJ2-7, is GAGVSQSPRYKVAKRGQDVALRCDPISGHVSLFWYQQALGQGPEFLTYFQNEAQLDKSGLPSDRFFAERPEGSVSTLKIQRTQQEDSAVYLCASSLVRLAGEQYFGPGTRLTVT.

The chain carries TRBV28 and TRBJ1-6, with TRBD1 identical over 7 bases. Germline trimming cut 6 bases from V and 7 bases from J; bases unmatched to any gene: 9. Germline lookup yields CDR1 MDHEN and CDR2 SYDVKM. The CDR3 extends over 15 amino acids. The CDR3 nucleotides read TGTGCCAGCAGGAGCTCACGGGACAGAAATTCACCCCTCCACTTT. This encodes CASRSSRDRNSPLHF.

Points on this clone: Other DNA sequences in this specimen translate into the identical CDR3. The chain recombines TRBV28 with TRBJ1-3; 7 bases are shared with TRBD1. V was pared by 5 bases and J by 3 bases, with 7 bases of the junction left unmatched. The CDR3 runs 15 residues. Per germline, CDR1 MDHEN and CDR2 SYDVKM. The CDR3 sequence is CASSARGLGGNTIYF. CDR3 DNA: TGTGCCAGCAGTGCTAGGGGGCTTGGTGGAAACACCATATATTTT.

The chain has TRBV28 and TRBJ1-1; D ambiguous. V lost 4 bases and J 1 base, leaving 13 bases between the germline ends. Germline V gene lookup returns CDR1 MDHEN and CDR2 SYDVKM. The CDR3 runs 15 residues. The CDR3 coding sequence is TGTGCCAGCAGTTCCCCAGAGGGTTGGAACACTGAAGCTTTCTTT. It specifies CASSSPEGWNTEAFF.

This chain uses TRBV5-4 with TRBJ2-7, with TRBD1 identical over 11 bases. V trimming: 4 bases; J trimming: 2 bases; junction bases outside the gene matches: 5. The CDR3 loop spans 15 amino acids. Per the germline V gene, CDR1 is SGHNT and CDR2 is YYREEE (reference sequence). Here the CDR3 DNA reads TGTGCCAGCAGCGGGCCGGGACAGGGGGCCTACGAGCAGTACTTC. It encodes CASSGPGQGAYEQYF.

Only one count was recorded for this clone. The V and J genes are TRBV11-2 and TRBJ1-2, with 7 bases matching TRBD1. V shed 6 bases, J shed 8 bases, and the junction held 12 bases outside the gene matches. The germline CDR1 and CDR2 sequences are SGHAT and FQNNGV. The CDR3 has 14 amino acids. CDR3 nucleotides: TGTGCCAGCAGTCTTACGACAGGGAATTACGGCTACACCTTC. This sequence encodes CASSLTTGNYGYTF.

This chain uses TRBV2 with TRBJ2-7, with D perhaps TRBD1 (6 bases). Germline V gives CDR1 SNHLY, CDR2 FYNNEI. V was cut by 6 bases and J by 7 bases, with 16 bases left in between. The CDR3 runs to 13 residues. DNA for the CDR3: TGTGCCAGCAGGGAAACAGGGTCTATTGAGCAGTACTTC. Translation gives CASRETGSIEQYF. Supplemented by reference TRBV2 and TRBJ2-7, the full variable domain reads EPEVTQTPSHQVTQMGQEVILRCVPISNHLYFYWYRQILGQKVEFLVSFYNNEISEKSEIFDDQFSVERPDGSNFTLKIRSTKLEDSAMYFCASRETGSIEQYFGPGTRLTVT.

The chain employs TRBV30 and TRBJ1-1; 7 bases align to TRBD1. The V gene's germline CDR1 is GTSNPN and CDR2 SVGIG (reference sequence). The CDR3 consists of 10 residues. The CDR3 spells CAGQVTEAFF. The CDR3 DNA reads TGTGCAGGACAGGTGACTGAAGCTTTCTTT.

The CDR3 nucleotides read TGTGCCTGGAGCGGAGCTAACTATGGCTACACCTTC. It is translated as CAWSGANYGYTF. The chain has TRBV30 and TRBJ1-2; no definite D call. V dropped 3 bases and J dropped 0 bases, with 5 bases sitting between them. Per the germline V gene, CDR1 is GTSNPN and CDR2 is SVGIG (reference sequence). The CDR3 length is 12 residues. Full variable domain (missing parts from reference TRBV30 and TRBJ1-2): SQTIHQWPATLVQPVGSPLSLECTVEGTSNPNLYWYRQAAGRGLQLLFYSVGIGQISSEVPQNLSASRPQDRQFILSSKKLLLSDSGFYLCAWSGANYGYTFGSGTRLTVV.

This clone was counted only a few times. This chain connects TRBV4-1 to TRBJ1-2; 7 positions match TRBD1. The CDR3 is 16 residues long. In germline, CDR1 is MGHRA, CDR2 YSYEKL. V was pared by 3 bases and J by 5 bases, with 12 bases of the junction left unmatched. The DNA of the CDR3 is TGCGCCAGCAGCCAGGCTTTTGCCGGGACAGATTATGGCTACACCTTC. It encodes CASSQAFAGTDYGYTF.

This chain uses TRBV19 with TRBJ1-3, with D tentatively TRBD1 (6 bases). The CDR3 covers 13 residues. The ends were cut back, 8 bases at V and 4 bases at J, with 12 bases in the middle. Germline V gene sequence: CDR1 LNHDA, CDR2 SQIVND (reference sequence). The CDR3 spells CASRQGSGNTIYF. The CDR3 bases are TGTGCCAGTCGCCAGGGGTCCGGAAACACCATATATTTT.